These 20 T cell receptor beta chains came from one sample sequenced in a study of T-cell reconstitution after alpha-beta-depleted transplantation in children. Preparation of the TCRbeta library involved a method that used unique molecular identifiers. TCRdb reprocessed the PCR reads with MiXCR, giving one entry per CDR3 protein. The sample shows hundreds of thousands of distinct CDR3 sequences, about 15% of them seen only once. The sample here was PBMCs from the stem cell graft donor, taken from the stem cell graft. These receptor sequences come from a human donor who donated a stem cell graft to a child with acute myeloid leukemia.

The V and J genes are TRBV5-6 and TRBJ1-5; 7 bases are shared with TRBD1. J lost 7 bases, V lost 5 bases, and 9 bases had no gene match. CDR3 size: 14 residues. Germline lookup yields CDR1 SGHDT and CDR2 YYEEEE. Here the CDR3 reads CASSTQGVSQPQHF. CDR3 in DNA: TGTGCCAGCAGTACCCAGGGGGTAAGCCAGCCCCAGCATTTT. Full variable domain (rest looked up from reference TRBV5-6 and TRBJ1-5): DAGVTQSPTHLIKTRGQQVTLRCSPKSGHDTVSWYQQALGQGPQFIFQYYEEEERQRGNFPDRFSGHQFPNYSSELNVNALLLGDSALYLCASSTQGVSQPQHFGDGTRLSIL.

The J gene is TRBJ2-5, the V gene TRBV6-2 or TRBV6-3; 14 positions match TRBD2. J was trimmed by 4 bases and V by 6 bases; bases with no gene match: 13. Germline loops: CDR1 MNHEY, CDR2 SVGEGT. The CDR3 is 18 residues long. CDR3 sequence reads: CASSTRLAGGPSRETQYF. DNA for the CDR3: TGTGCCAGCAGCACCAGACTAGCGGGGGGGCCAAGTCGAGAGACCCAGTACTTC.

This rearrangement joins TRBV4-3 to TRBJ2-3; 8 nucleotides match TRBD1. There are 16 residues in the CDR3. V lost 0 bases to trimming and J lost 2 bases; unmatched junction nucleotides: 4. CDR1 and CDR2 (germline): LGHNA, YSLEER. The CDR3 spells CASSQDQGASTDTQYF. In nucleotides, the CDR3 is TGCGCCAGCAGCCAAGACCAGGGGGCGTCCACAGATACGCAGTATTTT.

This clonotype was seen repeatedly, ten times or more. The CDR3 region has the DNA TGCAGCGTTGAAGGGGGGGAGCGAGAGACCCAGTACTTC. Amino acid sequence: CSVEGGERETQYF. The chain links TRBV29-1 to TRBJ2-5; TRBD2 might be the D (6 bases). The V end lost 1 base, the J end lost 4 bases, and 10 bases lay between the germline ends. The CDR3 runs 13 residues. Germline values: CDR1 SQVTM, CDR2 ANQGSEA.

The gene calls are TRBV20-1 and TRBJ2-1; 9 bases align to TRBD2. V shed 6 bases, J shed 7 bases, and the junction held 16 bases outside the gene matches. Germline V gives CDR1 DFQATT, CDR2 SNEGSKA (reference sequence). The CDR3 sequence is 16 residues long. CDR3 amino acids: CSALVWRGGAGNEQFF. In DNA, the CDR3 is TGCAGTGCCCTTGTCTGGCGGGGGGGGGCGGGGAATGAGCAGTTCTTC.

This clonotype was counted at least ten times. J is TRBJ2-7 and V is TRBV7-9, with D possibly being TRBD1 (7 bases). This CDR3 is 14 amino acids long. Germline CDR1 is SEHNR and CDR2 is FQNEAQ (reference sequence). The V gene lost 6 bases and the J gene lost 2 bases, with 14 bases spanning the gap. The CDR3 protein is CASRRQGGTYEQYF. Written as DNA, the CDR3 is TGTGCCAGCAGGCGACAGGGAGGTACCTACGAGCAGTACTTC.

This clonotype was observed a single time. The chain combines TRBV7-9 with TRBJ2-4, with TRBD2 as a possible D gene (5 bases). Trimming pared 1 base from V and 0 bases from J, leaving 13 bases between. CDR3 length equals 17 residues. Germline V lookup: CDR1 SEHNR, CDR2 FQNEAQ (reference sequence). The CDR3 sequence: CASSLVPGNLAKNIQYF. In DNA form, the CDR3 reads TGTGCCAGCAGCTTAGTACCGGGGAATCTAGCCAAAAACATTCAGTACTTC.

This clonotype was seen only a few times. The V and J genes are TRBV5-1 and TRBJ1-4, with D maybe TRBD1 (5 bases). Between the trimmed V and J ends, which lost 7 bases and 0 bases, there was a span of 10 bases. CDR1 and CDR2 (germline): SGHRS, YFSETQ. CDR3 length: 14 residues. As DNA, the CDR3 is TGCGCCAGCCAGGGAGATGCAACTAATGAAAAACTGTTTTTT. It encodes CASQGDATNEKLFF.

This clonotype came up once. A read error is possible here, since a much larger clone lies one base away. The rearrangement links TRBV20-1 to TRBJ1-5; no reliable D call. CDR3 length: 14 residues. CDR1 DFQATT and CDR2 SNEGSKA come from the germline V gene (reference sequence). CDR3: CSARDWSSNQRQHF. CDR3 coding DNA: TGCAGTGCTAGAGATTGGTCCAGCAATCAGCGCCAGCATTTT.

There are many counts of this clonotype. The gene calls are TRBV20-1 and TRBJ2-7, with a tentative D call TRBD2 (6 bases). V lost 4 bases and J lost 2, with 12 bases in between. The CDR3 extends over 13 amino acids. The germline V gene has CDR1 DFQATT and CDR2 SNEGSKA (reference sequence). CDR3 in amino acids: CSATGLTTYEQYF. The CDR3 nucleotides are TGCAGTGCTACGGGACTGACGACCTACGAGCAGTACTTC.

The rearrangement uses TRBV13 and TRBJ1-6; 7 nucleotides line up with TRBD1. Germline V gives CDR1 PRHDT, CDR2 FYEKMQ (reference sequence). The V gene end was trimmed by 5 bases and the J gene end by 8 bases; junction bases not matched to a gene: 9. CDR3 length: 15 amino acids. CDR3 residues: CASSHKGQKDSPLHF. The CDR3, as DNA: TGTGCCAGCAGCCACAAGGGACAGAAGGATTCACCCCTCCACTTT.

The chain recombines TRBV11-2 with TRBJ1-2, with D uncertain. The CDR3 extends over 13 amino acids. V was pared by 0 bases and J by 5 bases, with 7 bases between. Per the germline V gene, CDR1 is SGHAT and CDR2 is FQNNGV. CDR3 bases: TGTGCCAGCAGCTTAGATTTAAGATATGGCTACACCTTC. Its translation: CASSLDLRYGYTF.

V usage is TRBV12-3 or TRBV12-4 and J usage is TRBJ2-7, with D unresolved. V was pared by 4 bases and J by 7 bases, with 14 bases between. CDR3 length: 13 amino acids. DNA for the CDR3: TGTGCCAGCAGTTCCAAAAGGGCGTCGGAGCAGTACGTC. Translating it yields CASSSKRASEQYV.

There are a few counts of this clonotype. This rearrangement joins TRBV7-9 to TRBJ2-2, with a possible D match to TRBD2 (5 bases). Germline-derived CDR1 and CDR2 are SEHNR and FQNEAQ (reference sequence). Trimming removed 3 bases from V and 3 bases from J, with 8 bases in between. CDR3 length: 14 residues. The CDR3 loop reads CASSFEGDTGELFF. CDR3 DNA sequence: TGTGCCAGCAGCTTTGAGGGAGACACCGGGGAGCTGTTTTTT.

In its sample, this clonotype was seen a few times. The chain employs TRBV4-1 and TRBJ1-1, with 10 bases aligning to TRBD1. This CDR3 is 14 amino acids long. Germline CDR1 reads MGHRA; CDR2 reads YSYEKL. The J segment lost 5 bases and the V segment lost 4 bases, leaving 4 bases of the junction unmatched. The CDR3: CASSPGGQGTEAFF. The DNA for the CDR3 is TGCGCCAGCAGCCCTGGGGGACAGGGGACTGAAGCTTTCTTT.

This clonotype was counted a few times. V and J are TRBV4-3 and TRBJ1-3; D unresolved. CDR1 and CDR2 from the germline V gene are LGHNA and YSLEER. Trimming left V 0 bases short and J 4 bases short, with 10 bases between. The CDR3 spans 15 residues. As DNA, the CDR3 is TGCGCCAGCAGCCAAGACAGCAAAATAGGAAACACCATATATTTT. Amino acids: CASSQDSKIGNTIYF.

The CDR3 DNA sequence: TGCAGCGTTGAAGGGGGAGGGGGCGACACAGATACGCAGTATTTT. It encodes CSVEGGGGDTDTQYF. This chain links TRBV29-1 with TRBJ2-3; D could derive from TRBD1 or TRBD2 (7 bases each). The CDR3 spans 15 residues. Germline CDR1 SQVTM, CDR2 ANQGSEA. V shed 1 base and J shed 2 bases, with 13 bases lying between them.

The chain recombines TRBV15 with TRBJ2-3, with 8 bases fitting TRBD1. After removal of 0 bases from V and 3 bases from J, the junction contained 5 bases not matched to a gene. Germline CDR1 LNHNV, CDR2 YYDKDF (reference sequence). This CDR3 has 16 residues. CDR3 sequence (DNA): TGTGCCACCAGCAGAGAGGGGACAGGAGCGACAGATACGCAGTATTTT. Protein product: CATSREGTGATDTQYF.

The chain uses TRBV7-9 and TRBJ1-1, with D uncertain. V was cut by 4 bases and J by 6 bases, with 9 bases left in between. CDR1 and CDR2 (germline): SEHNR, FQNEAQ (reference sequence). The CDR3 has 12 amino acids. The DNA of the CDR3 is TGTGCCAGCAGCTCCGTTGGATCTGAAGCTTTCTTT. This sequence encodes CASSSVGSEAFF.

The genes are TRBV11-2 and TRBJ1-1; D is unclear. This CDR3 contains 13 residues. V lost 3 bases to trimming and J lost 2 bases, with 7 bases between them. Germline-derived CDR1 and CDR2 are SGHAT and FQNNGV. In DNA, the CDR3 is TGTGCCAGCAGCTTCCGGTATAACACTGAAGCTTTCTTT. It encodes CASSFRYNTEAFF.